The present entry profiles one TCR beta chain with its context. Its target is unknown. Authors' data handling: As immunoSEQ supplied junction-only sequences (without quality scores), filtering differed. Sequencing used immunoSEQ multiplex PCR; TCRdb keeps in-frame clones, though not all of them. That table gives V, J and clone size, and the DNA gave D and trimming. The table includes around 2.1 million clones, about 93% detected once. This sample is drawn from a study of shared clonotypes between healthy human individuals. Study outcomes and limitations: Generally, estimated richness proved larger in naive subsets than it did in memory subsets. When naive CD4 clonotypes were compared across a few donors, about 4.9% were shared.

CD45RO-negative, CCR7-selected cells formed the naive CD8 fraction, which excluded terminally differentiated effector memory CD45RA+ cells. All donors were healthy HIV-negative adults lacking recent acute infections or vaccinations. V lost 0 bases to trimming and J lost 4 bases, with 10 bases between them. The V gene's germline CDR1 is SGHRS and CDR2 YFSETQ. The CDR3 contains 14 residues. The sample taken for sequencing was naive CD8+ T cells from PBMCs. This sequence was found in a man between 18 and 35 years old in good health. Some clones in this sample may be carry-over from other donors' samples. The chain couples TRBV5-1 to TRBJ1-1; maybe TRBD1 (5 bases). The CDR3: CASSLEAGPTEAFF. CDR3 in DNA: TGCGCCAGCAGCTTGGAGGCGGGGCCCACTGAAGCTTTCTTT.